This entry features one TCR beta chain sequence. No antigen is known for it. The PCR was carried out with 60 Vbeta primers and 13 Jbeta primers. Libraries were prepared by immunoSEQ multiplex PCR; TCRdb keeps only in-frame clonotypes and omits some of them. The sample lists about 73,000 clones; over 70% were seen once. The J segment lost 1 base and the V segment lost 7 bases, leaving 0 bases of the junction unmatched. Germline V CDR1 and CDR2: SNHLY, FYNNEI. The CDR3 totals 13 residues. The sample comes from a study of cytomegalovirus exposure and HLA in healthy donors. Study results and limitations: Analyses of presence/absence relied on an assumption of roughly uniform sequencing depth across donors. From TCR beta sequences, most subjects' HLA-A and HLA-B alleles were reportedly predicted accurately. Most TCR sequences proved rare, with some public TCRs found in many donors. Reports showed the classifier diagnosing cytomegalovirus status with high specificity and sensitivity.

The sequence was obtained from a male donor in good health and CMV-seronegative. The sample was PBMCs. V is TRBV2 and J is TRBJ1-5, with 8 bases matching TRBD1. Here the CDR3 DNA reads TGTGCCAGCAACAGGGGGAGCAATCAGCCCCAGCATTTT. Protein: CASNRGSNQPQHF. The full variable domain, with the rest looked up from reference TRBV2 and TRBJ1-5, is EPEVTQTPSHQVTQMGQEVILRCVPISNHLYFYWYRQILGQKVEFLVSFYNNEISEKSEIFDDQFSVERPDGSNFTLKIRSTKLEDSAMYFCASNRGSNQPQHFGDGTRLSIL.